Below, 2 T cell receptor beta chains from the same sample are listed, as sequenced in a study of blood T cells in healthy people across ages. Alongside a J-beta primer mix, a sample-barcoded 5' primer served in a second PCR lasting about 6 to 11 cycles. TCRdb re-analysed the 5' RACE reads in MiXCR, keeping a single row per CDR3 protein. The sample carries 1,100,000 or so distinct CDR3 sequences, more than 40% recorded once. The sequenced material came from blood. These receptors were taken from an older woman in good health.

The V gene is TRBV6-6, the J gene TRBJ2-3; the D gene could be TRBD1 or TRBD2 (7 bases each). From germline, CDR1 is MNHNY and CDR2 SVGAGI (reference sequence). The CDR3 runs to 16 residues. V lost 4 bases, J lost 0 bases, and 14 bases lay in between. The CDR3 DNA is TGTGCCAGCAGTTCCCCAGGGGGGGCGAGCACAGATACGCAGTATTTT. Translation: CASSSPGGASTDTQYF.

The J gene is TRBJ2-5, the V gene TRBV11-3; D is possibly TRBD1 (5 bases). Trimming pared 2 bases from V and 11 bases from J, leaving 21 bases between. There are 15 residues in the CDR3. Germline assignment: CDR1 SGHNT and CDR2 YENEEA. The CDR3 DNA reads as TGTGCCAGCAGCTTACAGGGATTGTCCCACAATGAGCAGTACTTC. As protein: CASSLQGLSHNEQYF.